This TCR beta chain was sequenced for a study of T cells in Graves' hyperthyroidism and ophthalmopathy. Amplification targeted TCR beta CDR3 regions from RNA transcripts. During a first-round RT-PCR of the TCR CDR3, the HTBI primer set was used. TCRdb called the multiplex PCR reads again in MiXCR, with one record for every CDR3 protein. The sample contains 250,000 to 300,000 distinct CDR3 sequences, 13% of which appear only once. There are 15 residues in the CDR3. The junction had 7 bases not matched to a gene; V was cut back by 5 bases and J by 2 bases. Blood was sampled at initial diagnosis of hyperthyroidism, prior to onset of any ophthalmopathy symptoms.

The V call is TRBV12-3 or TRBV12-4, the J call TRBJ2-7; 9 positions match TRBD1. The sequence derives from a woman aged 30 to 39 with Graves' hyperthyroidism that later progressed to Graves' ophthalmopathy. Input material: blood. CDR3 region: CASSPRDRATYEQYF. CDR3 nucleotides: TGTGCCAGCAGTCCTCGGGACAGGGCTACCTACGAGCAGTACTTC.